This T cell receptor beta chain was identified during a study of graft-versus-host responses after intestinal transplantation. Whole-study context: Each of the recipients got a multivisceral, liver-intestinal, or isolated intestinal transplant.

The authors plated approximately 200,000 CFSE-labeled responder cells with approximately 200,000 irradiated, violet-dye-labeled stimulator cells. Data came from immunoSEQ multiplex PCR; TCRdb stores just in-frame clones and leaves some out. The table lists 8,000 or so clones, 30% to 40% of them singletons. The study's findings and limits: Early after transplant, HvG declines were associated with peak levels of circulating GvH clones.

Germline assignment: CDR1 SGHRS and CDR2 YFSETQ. The CDR3 spans 16 residues. Trimming took off 0 bases at V and 6 bases at J, with 18 bases between the two ends. This specimen consisted of alloreactive CD8+ T cells from a mixed lymphocyte reaction culture, obtained before transplantation. Subset of the sample: CFSE-low proliferating T cells sorted from roughly six-day pre-transplant mixed lymphocyte reaction (GvH or HvG direction). This receptor was obtained from a human patient who was an organ donor for intestinal transplantation. The chain joins TRBV5-1 to TRBJ1-1; a possible D gene is TRBD1 (5 bases). The CDR3 sequence is CASSLAGARAEPEAFF. CDR3 nucleotide sequence: TGCGCCAGCAGCTTGGCCGGAGCCAGGGCGGAGCCTGAAGCTTTCTTT.